Shown below are 9 T cell receptor beta chains from a single sample sequenced in a study of T cell responses to AZD1222 COVID-19 vaccine. Libraries were prepared by immunoSEQ multiplex PCR; TCRdb keeps only in-frame clonotypes and omits some of them. The profile shows approximately 92,000 clones, roughly nine tenths of them singletons. This material consisted of peripheral blood, taken on day 0 of AZD1222 vaccination. These receptors all come from an adult in good health.

This chain links TRBV6-5 with TRBJ2-3, with D tentatively TRBD1 or TRBD2 (6 bases each). The V end was cut by 7 bases, the J end by 4 bases, with 18 bases between. CDR3 length: 15 residues. Germline V gives CDR1 MNHEY, CDR2 SVGAGI. CDR3 sequence reads: CASTQGLGGADTQYF. The CDR3 region has the DNA TGTGCCAGCACCCAAGGGCTCGGGGGCGCAGATACGCAGTATTTT.

The CDR3 sequence: CAISGGTRYQPQHF. The CDR3 DNA sequence: TGTGCCATCAGTGGCGGGACACGGTATCAGCCCCAGCATTTT. The rearrangement joins TRBV10-3 to TRBJ1-5; D is perhaps TRBD1 (6 bases). The V end lost 4 bases, the J end lost 5 bases, and 12 bases lay between the germline ends. This CDR3 has 14 amino acids. Germline V gene data show CDR1 as ENHRY and CDR2 as SYGVKD.

This chain connects TRBV4-2 to TRBJ2-2; no clear D. V was clipped by 3 bases and J by 0 bases, with 11 bases between them. Germline CDR1 is LGHNA and CDR2 is YNFKEQ. This CDR3 has 16 residues. The CDR3, as DNA: TGTGCCAGCAGCCAGGATGGAAGGGCGAACACCGGGGAGCTGTTTTTT. Its translation: CASSQDGRANTGELFF.

J is TRBJ1-3 and V is TRBV18, with D tentatively TRBD1 (6 bases). Per the germline V gene, CDR1 is KGHSH and CDR2 is LQKENI. The CDR3 loop spans 16 amino acids. Trimming removed 9 bases from V and 0 bases from J, with 18 bases in between. Here the CDR3 reads CASYAYRANSGNTIYF. The CDR3 nucleotides are TGTGCCAGTTATGCCTACAGGGCTAACTCTGGAAACACCATATATTTT.

In the case of this clone: One end of the junction varies from germline; a read error may be responsible. This rearrangement joins TRBV18 to TRBJ2-3; weak D call: TRBD2 (5 bases). From germline, CDR1 is KGHSH and CDR2 LQKENI. The CDR3 has 15 residues. CDR3 sequence (DNA): TGTGCCAGCTCCCCACTCGGGGAGAGCACAGATACGCAGTATTTT. Translated: CASSPLGESTDTQYF.

The rearrangement uses TRBV6-1 and TRBJ2-1, with 9 bases matching TRBD2. The V and J ends lost 3 bases and 12 bases, in that order; junction bases with no gene match: 12. The CDR3 consists of 15 residues. Germline values: CDR1 MNHNS, CDR2 SASEGT. The DNA for the CDR3 is TGTGCCAGCAGTGACCCTTCGGTTAGTAGCGGGAGGCAGTTCTTC. This codes for CASSDPSVSSGRQFF.

This clone was counted between two and nine times. The V call is TRBV6-2 or TRBV6-3, the J call TRBJ1-2; D is uncertain. In germline, CDR1 is MNHEY, CDR2 SVGEGT. This CDR3 region has 13 residues. V was pared by 4 bases and J by 8 bases, with 14 bases between. The CDR3 loop is CASSLEQPAGYTF. CDR3 coding DNA: TGTGCCAGCAGTTTGGAACAGCCGGCGGGCTACACCTTC.

The chain joins TRBV21-1 to TRBJ1-1; TRBD1 is taken as the D call from the table, unchecked against the DNA. TRBV21-1 is described as a pseudogene. The length of the CDR3 is 14 residues. DNA of the CDR3: TGTGCCAGCAGCAAACTCGGAGGGGGCCCTGAAGCTTTCTTT. Translated, it gives CASSKLGGGPEAFF.

V is TRBV25-1 and J is TRBJ2-5; TRBD2 matches at 7 bases. This CDR3 spans 15 amino acids. CDR1 and CDR2 from the germline V gene are MGHDK and SYGVNS. With V trimmed by 4 bases and J by 5 bases, 10 bases remained unmatched. CDR3 nucleotides: TGTGCCAGCAGTGGGCTAGCGGTTGCCTTTGAGACCCAGTACTTC. Encoded protein: CASSGLAVAFETQYF.